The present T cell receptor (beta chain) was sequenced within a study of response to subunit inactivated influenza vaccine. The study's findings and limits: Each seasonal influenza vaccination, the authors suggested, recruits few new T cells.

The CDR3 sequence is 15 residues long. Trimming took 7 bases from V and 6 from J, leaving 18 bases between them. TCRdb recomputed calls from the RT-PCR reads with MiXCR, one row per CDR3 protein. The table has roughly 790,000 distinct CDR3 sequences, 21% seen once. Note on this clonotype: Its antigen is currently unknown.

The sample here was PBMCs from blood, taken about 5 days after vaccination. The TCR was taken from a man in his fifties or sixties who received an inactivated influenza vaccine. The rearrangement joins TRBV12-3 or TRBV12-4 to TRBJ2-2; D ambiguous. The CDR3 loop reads CASTLTVGFAGELFF. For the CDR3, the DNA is TGTGCCAGCACCCTGACCGTTGGGTTCGCCGGGGAGCTGTTTTTT.